A few counts support the clone carrying this T cell receptor beta chain. Its antigen remains unidentified. Trimming pared 4 bases from V and 0 bases from J, leaving 13 bases between. The CDR3 length is 14 residues. Per the germline V gene, CDR1 is SQVTM and CDR2 is ANQGSEA. The sample comes from a study of metastatic and nonmetastatic thyroid tumors. Original analysis: The study's classifier, a distant-metastasis tool for papillary thyroid cancer, was built using CDR3 differences across clinicopathological groups. Using MiXCR, TCRdb reanalyzed the PCR reads. TCRdb, rather than the study authors, made the V and J calls. The table has roughly 15,000 clones, about 29% seen once; the top ten hold 10% to 15%. None of the patients had undergone any treatment ahead of thyroid surgery. Study outcomes and limitations: It was reportedly found that TCR beta diversity was significantly higher in malignant thyroid tumors than in benign nodules, a difference seen in both blood and tumor samples.

This rearrangement joins TRBV29-1 to TRBJ2-7; tentatively, D is TRBD1 (5 bases). The TCR sequence derives from a male donor with papillary thyroid cancer or a benign thyroid nodule (not recorded which). Some clones in this sample may be carry-over from other donors' samples. Sequenced material: tumor tissue. CDR3 sequence (DNA): TGCAGCGTTGTTGAGACAGACAACTCCTACGAGCAGTACTTC. This codes for CSVVETDNSYEQYF.